The next 31 T cell receptor beta chains were all read from a single sample in a study of Ad26.COV2.S vaccination and SARS-CoV-2 variants. Treatment of the sample: about 20 received Ad26.COV2.S at low or high dose, single or two shots; roughly five received placebo; per-sample allocation not given. Sampling happened 63 days after the first vaccine or placebo injection. Some clones are missing from TCRdb's copy, which holds only in-frame ones; the method was immunoSEQ multiplex PCR. The table lists a few hundred thousand clones, around 90% of them singletons, with roughly 6% in the top ten. The starting material was peripheral blood, obtained in a trial of Ad26.COV2.S vaccine versus placebo. The receptors originated from a person between 18 and 65 years old who received the Ad26.COV2.S COVID-19 vaccine or a placebo.

The rearrangement uses TRBV3-1 (or the pseudogene TRBV3-2) and TRBJ2-1, with D possibly being TRBD1 or TRBD2 (5 bases each). CDR3 length: 15 residues. Deletions cut 2 bases from V and 5 bases from J, with 13 bases between. Germline CDR1 LGHDT, CDR2 YNNKEL (reference sequence). The CDR3 region is CASSQPTGTNNEQFF. CDR3 coding DNA: TGTGCCAGCAGCCAACCAACCGGGACCAACAATGAGCAGTTCTTC.

The chain carries TRBV11-2 and TRBJ1-1; D ambiguous. V lost 5 bases, J lost 2 bases, and 12 bases lay in between. The CDR3 consists of 14 residues. Germline CDR1 and CDR2: SGHAT and FQNNGV. The CDR3 here is CASSPRTHNTEAFF. CDR3 DNA: TGTGCCAGCAGCCCCCGGACGCACAACACTGAAGCTTTCTTT.

The gene calls are TRBV25-1 and TRBJ1-1, with D possibly TRBD1 on 6 matching bases. The CDR3 runs to 14 residues. With 3 bases removed from V and 5 bases from J, the gap between germline ends came to 13 bases. Germline values: CDR1 MGHDK, CDR2 SYGVNS. The CDR3 here is CASSEVQGLTEAFF. CDR3 nucleotide sequence: TGTGCCAGCAGTGAGGTCCAGGGGCTTACTGAAGCTTTCTTT.

The rearrangement joins TRBV11-2 to TRBJ2-1; D unclear. V was cut by 1 base and J by 9 bases, with 16 bases left in between. The germline gives CDR1 SGHAT, CDR2 FQNNGV. The CDR3 extends over 15 amino acids. The CDR3 DNA reads as TGTGCCAGCAGCTTAGTACGGGTCCAGGTGGGTGAGCAGTTCTTC. This sequence encodes CASSLVRVQVGEQFF.

The rearrangement uses TRBV2 and TRBJ1-5; TRBD1 agrees at 11 bases. This CDR3 spans 18 amino acids. Trimming took 6 bases from V and 2 from J; bases not matched to a gene: 12. Germline CDR1 and CDR2: SNHLY and FYNNEI. CDR3 nucleotides: TGTGCCAGCAGGGGGGACAGGGGGGCGTCGAGGGGCAATCAGCCCCAGCATTTT. It encodes CASRGDRGASRGNQPQHF.

The V gene is TRBV6-5, the J gene TRBJ1-1; D may be TRBD1 (5 bases). This CDR3 comprises 14 residues. Trimming stripped 5 bases from V and 6 bases from J, with 16 bases between. CDR1 and CDR2 (germline): MNHEY, SVGAGI. In nucleotides, the CDR3 is TGTGCCAGCAGTCACTTGGAGGGGTCCGCTGAAGCTTTCTTT. It encodes CASSHLEGSAEAFF.

As regards this clone: The junction departs from germline at one end; a sequencing error may be responsible. J is TRBJ1-5 and V is TRBV6-2 or TRBV6-3, with D perhaps matching TRBD1 (6 bases). The CDR3 has 12 amino acids. Germline lookup yields CDR1 MNHEY and CDR2 SVGEGT. In DNA form, the CDR3 reads TGTGCCAGCAGTTACGGGGCAGGGGCCGAACTTTGG. The encoded protein is CASSYGAGAELW.

The chain carries TRBV12-5 and TRBJ1-6; D possibly corresponds to TRBD1 (6 bases). The CDR3 length is 14 residues. From germline, CDR1 is LGHNT and CDR2 FRNRAP. V was pared by 2 bases and J by 8 bases, with 10 bases between. CDR3 in amino acids: CASGLWAGDSPLHF. CDR3 coding DNA: TGTGCTAGTGGTTTGTGGGCAGGGGATTCACCCCTCCACTTT.

V gene TRBV11-2 combines with J gene TRBJ2-3; D unresolved. V lost 4 bases and J 2 bases, leaving 7 bases between the germline ends. CDR3 size: 13 residues. The germline V gene has CDR1 SGHAT and CDR2 FQNNGV. CDR3 nucleotide sequence: TGTGCCAGCAGCTCCTATAACACAGATACGCAGTATTTT. This encodes CASSSYNTDTQYF.

This clone came up once. The CDR3 loop is CASSPVPLGTSNEKLFF. CDR3 DNA sequence: TGTGCCAGCTCACCCGTCCCATTGGGAACCAGTAATGAAAAACTGTTTTTT. The rearrangement joins TRBV18 to TRBJ1-4; D gene uncertain. The CDR3 extends over 17 amino acids. Germline V CDR1 and CDR2: KGHSH, LQKENI. V was clipped by 3 bases and J by 4 bases, with 18 bases between them. The whole variable domain, remainder taken from reference TRBV18 and TRBJ1-4, is NAGVMQNPRHLVRRRGQEARLRCSPMKGHSHVYWYRQLPEEGLKFMVYLQKENIIDESGMPKERFSAEFPKEGPSILRIQQVVRGDSAAYFCASSPVPLGTSNEKLFFGSGTQLSVL.

The V and J genes are TRBV9 and TRBJ1-4, with a possible D match to TRBD1 (6 bases). Germline V gene lookup returns CDR1 SGDLS and CDR2 YYNGEE. CDR3 length equals 16 residues. The V end lost 0 bases, the J end lost 3 bases, and 12 bases lay between the germline ends. In DNA, the CDR3 is TGTGCCAGCAGCGTAGCTCGGGGGCTAGCTAATGAAAAACTGTTTTTT. This codes for CASSVARGLANEKLFF. The whole variable domain, filled in from reference TRBV9 and TRBJ1-4, reads DSGVTQTPKHLITATGQRVTLRCSPRSGDLSVYWYQQSLDQGLQFLIQYYNGEERAKGNILERFSAQQFPDLHSELNLSSLELGDSALYFCASSVARGLANEKLFFGSGTQLSVL.

The V and J genes are TRBV4-1 and TRBJ1-4; perhaps TRBD1 as D (6 bases). Germline CDR1 reads MGHRA; CDR2 reads YSYEKL. V was clipped by 2 bases and J by 6 bases, with 25 bases between them. The length of the CDR3 is 19 residues. CDR3 in amino acids: CASSQRGVGGPSMDEKLFF. The CDR3 DNA is TGCGCCAGCAGCCAAAGGGGGGTAGGGGGACCATCTATGGATGAAAAACTGTTTTTT.

This clone showed up just a few times. The rearrangement uses TRBV6-4 and TRBJ2-1; 7 nucleotides match TRBD2. Per germline, CDR1 MRHNA and CDR2 SNTAGT. The CDR3 runs 17 residues. With 2 bases clipped from V and 3 bases from J, the junction kept 10 bases outside the gene matches. The DNA of the CDR3 is TGTGCCAGCAGTGACAAGGGAGGCAGCGGGGACTACAATGAGCAGTTCTTC. The encoded protein is CASSDKGGSGDYNEQFF.

The chain is built from TRBV18 and TRBJ2-1; TRBD1 agrees at 7 bases. J gave up 5 bases and V 0 bases, and 10 bases lay outside the gene matches. The CDR3 length is 17 residues. CDR1 KGHSH and CDR2 LQKENI come from the germline V gene. The CDR3 protein is CASSPPGQSYFNNEQFF. DNA of the CDR3: TGTGCCAGCTCACCACCGGGACAGTCATATTTCAACAATGAGCAGTTCTTC.

The chain joins TRBV9 to TRBJ2-2, with D tentatively TRBD2 (6 bases). Deletions cut 5 bases from V and 4 bases from J, with 15 bases between. Per the germline V gene, CDR1 is SGDLS and CDR2 is YYNGEE. CDR3 length: 15 residues. CDR3 loop: CASRSGSGFTGELFF. CDR3 nucleotides: TGTGCCAGCAGGTCGGGGAGCGGGTTCACCGGGGAGCTGTTTTTT.

The rearrangement links TRBV29-1 to TRBJ2-7, with 7 bases matching TRBD1. From germline, CDR1 is SQVTM and CDR2 ANQGSEA. The CDR3 contains 13 residues. V was clipped by 7 bases and J by 6 bases; unmatched bases: 12. CDR3 DNA sequence: TGCAGCGCCGCCCTGAACAGGGGAAGCGAGCAGTACTTC. This sequence encodes CSAALNRGSEQYF.

The V call is TRBV3-1 (or the pseudogene TRBV3-2), the J call TRBJ2-1; D remains unclear. V shed 0 bases and J shed 0 bases, with 9 bases lying between them. The CDR3 totals 16 residues. Germline V gives CDR1 LGHDT, CDR2 YNNKEL (reference sequence). The CDR3 bases are TGTGCCAGCAGCCAAGACGGGTCAGGCTCCTACAATGAGCAGTTCTTC. It encodes CASSQDGSGSYNEQFF.

This sequence joins TRBV11-2 and TRBJ1-3; no firm D call. Germline V gene lookup returns CDR1 SGHAT and CDR2 FQNNGV. Trimming shortened V by 2 bases and J by 0 bases, and 8 bases separated the two germline ends. CDR3 length: 15 amino acids. The CDR3 region is CASSLLRISGNTIYF. The CDR3 DNA follows: TGTGCCAGCAGCTTATTGCGAATCTCTGGAAACACCATATATTTT.

The chain joins TRBV10-3 to TRBJ1-6, with D tentatively TRBD1 (5 bases). Germline-derived CDR1 and CDR2 are ENHRY and SYGVKD. This CDR3 is 14 amino acids long. Trimming stripped 6 bases from V and 8 bases from J, with 14 bases between. This CDR3 is CAISQRGDDSPLHF. In DNA, the CDR3 is TGTGCCATCAGCCAGCGGGGGGACGATTCACCCCTCCACTTT.

The chain has TRBV19 and TRBJ1-5; tentative D call: TRBD1 (5 bases). The germline V gene has CDR1 LNHDA and CDR2 SQIVND (reference sequence). The CDR3 sequence is 14 residues long. Trimming shortened V by 8 bases and J by 4 bases, and 15 bases separated the two germline ends. CDR3 in amino acids: CASDRSVSNQPQHF. DNA for the CDR3: TGTGCCAGTGACAGATCAGTCTCAAATCAGCCCCAGCATTTT.

This chain links TRBV7-9 with TRBJ1-3; possibly TRBD1 for D (5 bases). Germline-derived CDR1 and CDR2 are SEHNR and FQNEAQ (reference sequence). The CDR3 extends over 15 amino acids. Trimming took off 5 bases at V and 8 bases at J, with 19 bases between the two ends. The CDR3 DNA is TGTGCCAGCAGCCTCACAACTCAGGGTTCAGACACCATATATTTT. Residues: CASSLTTQGSDTIYF.

CDR3 DNA sequence: TGTGCCAGTAGTAACAGACAGGGGCTAAACGAGCAGTACTTC. Its protein product is CASSNRQGLNEQYF. The V call is TRBV19, the J call TRBJ2-7; 8 bases align to TRBD1. This CDR3 region has 14 residues. The V segment lost 4 bases and the J segment 5 bases; nucleotides outside the gene matches: 7. From germline, CDR1 is LNHDA and CDR2 SQIVND (reference sequence).

There are a few counts of this clone. The V call is TRBV2, the J call TRBJ1-6; D is uncertain. The CDR3 contains 15 residues. The germline CDR1 and CDR2 sequences are SNHLY and FYNNEI. Trimming cost V 8 bases and J 7 bases, with 18 bases left between them. In nucleotides, the CDR3 is TGTGCCAGCTCCCCCCCTGGGAACCCAAATTCACCCCTCCACTTT. This translates into CASSPPGNPNSPLHF.

The sample holds a few counts of this clone. The V gene is TRBV7-9, the J gene TRBJ2-7; tentatively, D is TRBD1 (5 bases). CDR3 length: 13 residues. Deletions cut 3 bases from V and 7 bases from J, with 13 bases between. CDR1 SEHNR and CDR2 FQNEAQ come from the germline V gene (reference sequence). The CDR3 DNA follows: TGTGCCAGCAGCTTCCAGGGATTTAGGGAGCAGTACGTC. It specifies CASSFQGFREQYV.

The chain links TRBV19 to TRBJ2-1; 7 nucleotides line up with TRBD2. The CDR3 length is 14 residues. Losses at the gene ends were 5 bases for V and 10 bases for J; bases not matched to a gene: 11. CDR1 and CDR2 (germline): LNHDA, SQIVND (reference sequence). DNA of the CDR3: TGTGCCAGTAGTGGCGCGGGGGACGGTCGGGAGCAGTTCTTC. Translated: CASSGAGDGREQFF.

The chain is built from TRBV13 and TRBJ1-4, with unresolved D. The CDR3 sequence is 14 residues long. Trimming took off 3 bases at V and 4 bases at J, with 9 bases between the two ends. CDR1 PRHDT and CDR2 FYEKMQ come from the germline V gene (reference sequence). CDR3 amino acids: CASSFGRGNEKLFF. The CDR3 DNA sequence: TGTGCCAGCAGCTTTGGTCGGGGTAATGAAAAACTGTTTTTT.

This chain joins TRBV7-2 and TRBJ1-3, with TRBD1 as a possible D gene (6 bases). The germline V gene has CDR1 SGHTA and CDR2 FQGNSA. V was shortened by 6 bases and J by 0 bases, with 9 bases between the two germline ends. This CDR3 has 14 amino acids. CDR3: CASSLQGSGNTIYF. The CDR3 DNA sequence: TGTGCCAGCAGTCTACAGGGCTCTGGAAACACCATATATTTT.

This clone is a singleton in its sample. This chain uses TRBV5-1 with TRBJ2-2; D may correspond to TRBD1 or TRBD2 (5 bases each). Germline-derived CDR1 and CDR2 are SGHRS and YFSETQ. The length of the CDR3 is 17 residues. V shed 3 bases and J shed 4 bases, with 19 bases lying between them. The CDR3 DNA sequence: TGCGCCAGCAGCTCCTCCCCCGGGGCCACCCTCACCGGGGAGCTGTTTTTT. It is translated as CASSSSPGATLTGELFF. The entire variable domain, with the rest obtained from reference TRBV5-1 and TRBJ2-2, is as follows: KAGVTQTPRYLIKTRGQQVTLSCSPISGHRSVSWYQQTPGQGLQFLFEYFSETQRNKGNFPGRFSGRQFSNSRSEMNVSTLELGDSALYLCASSSSPGATLTGELFFGEGSRLTVL.

The chain couples TRBV6-4 to TRBJ2-3, with D perhaps matching TRBD1 (6 bases). From germline, CDR1 is MRHNA and CDR2 SNTAGT. Trimming shortened V by 6 bases and J by 2 bases, and 12 bases separated the two germline ends. The CDR3 extends over 14 amino acids. Here the CDR3 DNA reads TGTGCCAGCAGGAAAGGGGGTAACACAGATACGCAGTATTTT. It encodes CASRKGGNTDTQYF.

The chain recombines TRBV6-2 or TRBV6-3 with TRBJ2-7; 9 bases match TRBD2. Per the germline V gene, CDR1 is MNHEY and CDR2 is SVGEGT. The ends lost 5 bases at V and 7 bases at J; junction bases unmatched: 6. This CDR3 is built from 13 residues. For the CDR3, the DNA is TGTGCCAGCAGTCCCGGACTAGCGAGGGAGCAGTACGTC. It specifies CASSPGLAREQYV.

The V gene is TRBV25-1, the J gene TRBJ1-5; D gene ambiguous. The CDR3 sequence is 13 residues long. Germline loops: CDR1 MGHDK, CDR2 SYGVNS. Trimming took off 1 base at V and 10 bases at J, with 11 bases between the two ends. CDR3 protein: CASSEWLGIPQHF. In DNA, the CDR3 is TGTGCCAGCAGTGAATGGTTGGGGATTCCCCAGCATTTT.